The 11 T cell receptor beta chains below come from one sample, sequenced in a study of T cell responses to AZD1222 COVID-19 vaccine. Some clones are missing from TCRdb's copy, which holds only in-frame ones; the method was immunoSEQ multiplex PCR. The sample includes tens of thousands of clones, more than 60% seen only once; the top ten take about 20%. The sequences come from peripheral blood, collected on day 0 of MenACWY control vaccination. The origin of the receptors is an adult in good health.

This clone was found a few times. The chain couples TRBV19 to TRBJ2-1; unclear D gene. Between the trimmed V and J ends, which lost 10 bases and 4 bases, there was a span of 20 bases. CDR3 size: 15 residues. Looked up from germline, CDR1 is LNHDA and CDR2 is SQIVND (reference sequence). CDR3 amino acids: CATRSQSSKYNEQFF. The CDR3 DNA sequence: TGTGCCACCAGGAGTCAGAGCTCCAAATACAATGAGCAGTTCTTC.

The rearrangement links TRBV29-1 to TRBJ1-1, with D maybe TRBD1 (5 bases). The V and J ends lost 0 bases and 7 bases respectively, with 9 bases between them. Germline CDR1 reads SQVTM; CDR2 reads ANQGSEA. This CDR3 comprises 12 residues. The CDR3 region is CSVEDQGIEAFF. The CDR3 coding sequence is TGCAGCGTTGAAGATCAGGGAATTGAAGCTTTCTTT. Complete variable domain (other parts from reference TRBV29-1 and TRBJ1-1): SAVISQKPSRDICQRGTSLTIQCQVDSQVTMMFWYRQQPGQSLTLIATANQGSEATYESGFVIDKFPISRPNLTFSTLTVSNMSPEDSSIYLCSVEDQGIEAFFGQGTRLTVV.

V usage is TRBV5-1 and J usage is TRBJ2-1, with 9 bases matching TRBD2. J was trimmed by 8 bases and V by 4 bases; bases with no gene match: 10. The CDR3 sequence is 15 residues long. CDR1 is SGHRS and CDR2 is YFSETQ in the germline V gene. CDR3 in DNA: TGCGCCAGCAGCGAGATAGCGGGGGCCCGGGATGAGCAGTTCTTC. It encodes CASSEIAGARDEQFF.

The chain recombines TRBV3-1 (or the pseudogene TRBV3-2) with TRBJ1-2; 7 positions match TRBD1. Germline lookup yields CDR1 LGHDT and CDR2 YNNKEL (reference sequence). After removal of 4 bases from V and 0 bases from J, the junction contained 5 bases not matched to a gene. The CDR3 is made up of 15 amino acids. The CDR3 loop reads CASSPRDRPNYGYTF. CDR3 nucleotides: TGTGCCAGCAGCCCCCGGGACAGACCTAACTATGGCTACACCTTC.

This clone turned up a few times. J is TRBJ1-4 and V is TRBV6-1, with 10 positions matching TRBD1. CDR1 and CDR2 from the germline V gene are MNHNS and SASEGT. The junction had 6 bases not matched to a gene; V was cut back by 7 bases and J by 7 bases. The CDR3 is 14 amino acids. The CDR3 spells CASIRGQGSEKLFF. The DNA of the CDR3 is TGTGCCAGCATTAGGGGACAGGGGAGTGAAAAACTGTTTTTT.

This clone was recorded a few times. This rearrangement joins TRBV2 to TRBJ1-2, with a tentative D call TRBD1 (6 bases). Trimming shortened V by 8 bases and J by 6 bases, and 22 bases separated the two germline ends. The CDR3 is 15 residues long. CDR1 and CDR2 (germline): SNHLY, FYNNEI. The CDR3 nucleotides are TGTGCCAGCCATGGACCGGTGGGGACACTAGATGGCTACACCTTC. As protein: CASHGPVGTLDGYTF.

V is TRBV6-1 and J is TRBJ1-5, with 7 positions matching TRBD1. The germline CDR1 and CDR2 sequences are MNHNS and SASEGT. The J segment lost 6 bases and the V segment lost 0 bases, leaving 2 bases of the junction unmatched. There are 14 residues in the CDR3. Written as DNA, the CDR3 is TGTGCCAGCAGTGAAGCAGGGGGCAGTCAGCCCCAGCATTTT. This gives the protein CASSEAGGSQPQHF.

V is TRBV30 and J is TRBJ2-1, with TRBD2 identical over 8 bases. The CDR3 contains 16 residues. Per the germline V gene, CDR1 is GTSNPN and CDR2 is SVGIG (reference sequence). J was trimmed by 7 bases and V by 8 bases; bases with no gene match: 19. This chain's CDR3 is CAGRRSGRRVGNEQFF. The CDR3 DNA follows: TGTGCCGGTAGGAGGAGCGGGAGAAGGGTTGGGAATGAGCAGTTCTTC.

This clone was observed a single time. The V call is TRBV6-5, the J call TRBJ2-7; D is unresolved. V gave up 5 bases and J gave up 4 bases, with 12 bases separating them. From germline, CDR1 is MNHEY and CDR2 SVGAGI. This CDR3 is built from 13 residues. The CDR3 region is CASSKGRSYEQYF. CDR3 DNA sequence: TGTGCCAGCAGTAAGGGAAGATCTTACGAGCAGTACTTC.

CDR3 in DNA: TGTGCCAGCAGCGTAGGGGCGGCCCACAATGAGCAGTTCTTC. This sequence encodes CASSVGAAHNEQFF. The chain recombines TRBV9 with TRBJ2-1; D is unresolved. Germline CDR1 and CDR2: SGDLS and YYNGEE. This CDR3 is built from 14 residues. V gave up 0 bases and J gave up 5 bases, with 9 bases separating them.

This sequence joins TRBV2 and TRBJ2-2; D tentatively reads TRBD1 or TRBD2 (5 bases each). Germline CDR1 is SNHLY and CDR2 is FYNNEI. Deletions cut 5 bases from V and 5 bases from J, with 21 bases between. The CDR3 covers 17 residues. CDR3 coding DNA: TGTGCCAGCAGTACTGAGATTCGGGGCCCCAGGACCGGGGAGCTGTTTTTT. As protein: CASSTEIRGPRTGELFF.